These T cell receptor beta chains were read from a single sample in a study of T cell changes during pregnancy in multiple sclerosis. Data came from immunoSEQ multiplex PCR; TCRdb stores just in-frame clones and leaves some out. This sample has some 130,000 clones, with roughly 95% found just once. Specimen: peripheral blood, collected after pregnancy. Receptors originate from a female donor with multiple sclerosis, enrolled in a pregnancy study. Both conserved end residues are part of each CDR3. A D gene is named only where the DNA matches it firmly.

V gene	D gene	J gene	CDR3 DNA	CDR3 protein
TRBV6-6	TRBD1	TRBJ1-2	TGTGCCAGCAGTTACTCGAGTGCGACAGGGGGAGATGGCTACACCTTC	CASSYSSATGGDGYTF
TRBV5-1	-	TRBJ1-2	TGCGCCAGCAAGTTGGAGGGCAGGGCCCGGGACTATGGCTACACCTTC	CASKLEGRARDYGYTF
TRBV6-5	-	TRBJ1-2	TGTGCCAGCCGCCTTGCGGGGACTTATGGCTACACCTTC	CASRLAGTYGYTF
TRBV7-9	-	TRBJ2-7	TGTGCCAGCAGCTTCCCCGCGGGGAACTACGAGCAGTACTTC	CASSFPAGNYEQYF
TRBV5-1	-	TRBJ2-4	TGCGCCAGCAGCGAGCGGGCCCCTGGGTCCAAAAACATTCAGTACTTC	CASSERAPGSKNIQYF
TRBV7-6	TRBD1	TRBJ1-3	TGTGCCAGCAGCTTAGCAGGGACAGGGAGCTCTGGAAACACCATATATTTT	CASSLAGTGSSGNTIYF
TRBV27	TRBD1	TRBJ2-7	TGTGCCAGCAGAGACAGGGGCTCCTACGAGCAGTACTTC	CASRDRGSYEQYF
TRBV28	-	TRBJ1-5	TGTGCCAGCAGTAGGGGGTTGCGTGGCAATCAGCCCCAGCATTTT	CASSRGLRGNQPQHF
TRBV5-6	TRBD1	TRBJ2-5	TGTGCCAGCAGCAGGGGGCGCGGAGAGACCCAGTACTTC	CASSRGRGETQYF
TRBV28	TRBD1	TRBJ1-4	TGTGCCAGCAGTTCATTACAGGGGTTTTATGAAAAACTGTTTTTT	CASSSLQGFYEKLFF
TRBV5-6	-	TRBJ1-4	TGTGCCAGCAGCTTCGGACAAGATGAAAAACTGTTTTTT	CASSFGQDEKLFF
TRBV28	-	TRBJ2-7	TGTGCCAGCAGTGACAGCTACGAGCAGTACTTC	CASSDSYEQYF
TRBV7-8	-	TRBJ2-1	TGTGCCAGCAGCTTCGGGGGTAGCTCCTACAATGAGCAGTTCTTC	CASSFGGSSYNEQFF
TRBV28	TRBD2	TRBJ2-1	TGTGCCAGCAGTTTAACCACGACTAGCGGGGATACCTACAATGAGCAGTTCTTC	CASSLTTTSGDTYNEQFF
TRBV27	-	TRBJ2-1	TGTGCCAGCAGGGGGAACAGGGCGTCTAGTGAGCAGTTCTTC	CASRGNRASSEQFF
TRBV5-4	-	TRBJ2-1	TGTGCCAGCAGCCCAGGGCAGGCGAACTACAATGAGCAGTTCTTC	CASSPGQANYNEQFF
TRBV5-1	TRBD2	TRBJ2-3	TGCGCCAGCAGCTTGGATGGTGCGGGAGGGGCAGATACGCAGTATTTT	CASSLDGAGGADTQYF
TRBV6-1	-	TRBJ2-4	TGTGCCAGCAGGGACCCACAGGGAAACATTCAGTACTTC	CASRDPQGNIQYF
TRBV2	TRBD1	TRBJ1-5	TGTGCCAGCAGTGAAAATTGGACAGGTCTGGTCCCCAATCAGCCCCAGCATTTT	CASSENWTGLVPNQPQHF
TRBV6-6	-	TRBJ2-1	TGTGCCAGCAGTTACGGACAGTACAATGAGCAGTTCTTC	CASSYGQYNEQFF
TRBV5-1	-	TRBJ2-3	TGCGCCAGCAGCCGACAGATCGGGTCCACAGATACGCAGTATTTT	CASSRQIGSTDTQYF
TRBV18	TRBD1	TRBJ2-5	TGTGCCAGTTACGACAGGGGGCAAGAGACCCAGTACTTC	CASYDRGQETQYF
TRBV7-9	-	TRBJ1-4	TGTGCCAGCAGCTCATACAGGGTATCGGCAACTAATGAAAAACTGTTTTTT	CASSSYRVSATNEKLFF
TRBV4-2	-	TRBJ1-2	TGTGCCAGCAGCCCGGACTATACGGGCTATGGCTACACCTTC	CASSPDYTGYGYTF